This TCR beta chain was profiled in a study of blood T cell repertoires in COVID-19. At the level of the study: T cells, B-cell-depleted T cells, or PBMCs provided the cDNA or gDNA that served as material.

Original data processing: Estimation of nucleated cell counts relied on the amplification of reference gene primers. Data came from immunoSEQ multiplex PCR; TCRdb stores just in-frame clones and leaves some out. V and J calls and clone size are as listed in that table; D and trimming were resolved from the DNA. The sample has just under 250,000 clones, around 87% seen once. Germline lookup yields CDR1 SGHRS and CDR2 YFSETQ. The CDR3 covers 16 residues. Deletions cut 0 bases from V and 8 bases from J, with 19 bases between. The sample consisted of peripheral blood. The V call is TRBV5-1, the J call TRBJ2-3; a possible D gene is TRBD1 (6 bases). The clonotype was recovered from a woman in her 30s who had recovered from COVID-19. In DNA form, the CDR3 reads TGCGCCAGCAGCTTGGCTCGTTTGGGGGCCCAACGTACGCAGTATTTT. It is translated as CASSLARLGAQRTQYF. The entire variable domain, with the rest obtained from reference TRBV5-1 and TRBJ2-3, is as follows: KAGVTQTPRYLIKTRGQQVTLSCSPISGHRSVSWYQQTPGQGLQFLFEYFSETQRNKGNFPGRFSGRQFSNSRSEMNVSTLELGDSALYLCASSLARLGAQRTQYFGPGTRLTVL.